This record looks at one TCR beta chain sequence and its context. Its target is not known. PCR primers comprised 60 Vbeta and 13 Jbeta primers. TCRdb's table, derived via immunoSEQ multiplex PCR, lists solely in-frame clones and lacks some. The data contain 160,000 or so clones, 75% to 90% of them singletons. V lost 2 bases and J lost 0, with 23 bases in between. CDR3 length equals 20 residues. Germline values: CDR1 SGHTA, CDR2 FQGTGA. This sample was taken from a study of cytomegalovirus exposure and HLA in healthy donors. As for the study in general: Early on, a data release was issued that held roughly 84 million unique TCRs from HLA-typed donors.

Study-level results: 164 TCR beta chains were listed as cytomegalovirus-associated. In vitro assays verified that three CMV-associated chains recognized CMV antigens specifically. According to reports, the classifier identified cytomegalovirus status with high specificity and sensitivity.

Sequencing was done on a sample of PBMCs. The receptor was isolated from a young woman in good health and CMV-seronegative. The rearrangement uses TRBV7-3 and TRBJ1-3; no firm D call. CDR3 sequence (DNA): TGTGCCAGCAGCTTACTTGCGGGTGAGGCCTCTATCGTCTCTGGAAACACCATATATTTT. It translates to CASSLLAGEASIVSGNTIYF.